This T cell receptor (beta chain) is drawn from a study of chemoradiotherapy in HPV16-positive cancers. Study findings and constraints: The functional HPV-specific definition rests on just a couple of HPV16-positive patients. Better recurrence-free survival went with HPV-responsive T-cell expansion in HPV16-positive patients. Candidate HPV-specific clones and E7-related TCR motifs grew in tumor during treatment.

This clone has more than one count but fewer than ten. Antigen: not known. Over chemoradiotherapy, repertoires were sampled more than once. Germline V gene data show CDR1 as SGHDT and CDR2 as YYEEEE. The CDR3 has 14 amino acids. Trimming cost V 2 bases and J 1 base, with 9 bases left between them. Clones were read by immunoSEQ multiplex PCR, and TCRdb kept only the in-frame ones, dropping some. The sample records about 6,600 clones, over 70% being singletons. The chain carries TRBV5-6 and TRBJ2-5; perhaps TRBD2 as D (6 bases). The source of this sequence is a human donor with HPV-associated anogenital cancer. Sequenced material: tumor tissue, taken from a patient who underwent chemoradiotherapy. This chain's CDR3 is CASSLGTVQETQYF. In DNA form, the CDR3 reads TGTGCCAGCAGCTTAGGGACTGTCCAAGAGACCCAGTACTTC.